These 28 T cell receptor beta chains share one sample of origin, sequenced in a study of spatial heterogeneity in lung cancer. Time point in this sample: sample taken at primary tumor resection. Whole RNA from tumor, nontumor lung or frozen PBMC was sequenced unsorted. TCRdb called the 5' RACE reads again in MiXCR, with one record for every CDR3 protein. The sample includes 40,000 to 45,000 distinct CDR3 sequences, 6% to 7.5% of them seen just once. The sequencing here drew on PBMCs, taken at surgery. The receptors come from a female donor with early-stage non-small cell lung cancer.

This chain uses TRBV20-1 with TRBJ1-5; 8 nucleotides agree with TRBD1. Per the germline V gene, CDR1 is DFQATT and CDR2 is SNEGSKA (reference sequence). The junction had 4 bases not matched to a gene; V was cut back by 2 bases and J by 7 bases. This CDR3 is built from 13 residues. CDR3 residues: CSARRTGWQPQHF. The CDR3, as DNA: TGCAGTGCTAGACGGACAGGGTGGCAGCCCCAGCATTTT.

This clonotype was detected ten times or more. The V call is TRBV18, the J call TRBJ2-7; D may be TRBD1 (6 bases). V lost 0 bases and J lost 5, with 17 bases in between. The CDR3 consists of 16 residues. The germline V gene encodes CDR1 KGHSH and CDR2 LQKENI. For the CDR3, the DNA is TGTGCCAGCTCACCACCGGGACATAGTTCGAGGGACGAGCAGTACTTC. Protein product: CASSPPGHSSRDEQYF.

This clonotype was detected ten times or more. V usage is TRBV6-6 and J usage is TRBJ1-1, with 7 bases identical to TRBD1. J was trimmed by 9 bases and V by 7 bases; bases with no gene match: 17. Germline values: CDR1 MNHNY, CDR2 SVGAGI (reference sequence). The CDR3 runs 15 residues. CDR3 sequence reads: CASNHPDREPVQAFF. The CDR3 bases are TGTGCCAGCAACCACCCCGACAGGGAGCCGGTACAAGCTTTCTTT.

The sample holds many counts of this clonotype. The chain links TRBV28 to TRBJ1-3, with D tentatively TRBD1 (5 bases). The CDR3 consists of 14 residues. V lost 2 bases and J lost 4, with 9 bases in between. Germline V gives CDR1 MDHEN, CDR2 SYDVKM. The CDR3 DNA is TGTGCCAGCAGTTTACATGGGGGAGGAAACACCATATATTTT. Encoded protein: CASSLHGGGNTIYF.

This clonotype has ten or more counts. The V and J genes are TRBV3-1 and TRBJ2-6; D is undetermined. Trimming shortened V by 4 bases and J by 0 bases, and 7 bases separated the two germline ends. The CDR3 extends over 15 amino acids. Germline V gene data show CDR1 as LGHDT and CDR2 as YNNKEL (reference sequence). The chain's CDR3 is CASSLTHSGANVLTF. In DNA, the CDR3 is TGTGCCAGCAGCCTTACGCACTCTGGGGCCAACGTCCTGACTTTC.

CDR3 sequence (DNA): TGCAGCGTCAGTGACAGACTCTATGGCTACACCTTC. It codes for CSVSDRLYGYTF. The rearrangement joins TRBV29-1 to TRBJ1-2; maybe TRBD1 (5 bases). CDR1 SQVTM and CDR2 ANQGSEA come from the germline V gene. Trimming stripped 6 bases from V and 4 bases from J, with 12 bases between. There are 12 residues in the CDR3.

By share, this clonotype counts as medium-sized (0.01 to 0.1%). The V call is TRBV10-3, the J call TRBJ1-5; tentative D call: TRBD1 (6 bases). V was shortened by 9 bases and J by 6 bases, with 15 bases between the two germline ends. Germline CDR1 and CDR2: ENHRY and SYGVKD. The CDR3 is 13 residues long. The CDR3: CAIKDRDTQPQHF. For the CDR3, the DNA is TGTGCCATAAAGGACAGAGATACTCAGCCCCAGCATTTT.

This clonotype was counted many times. The V gene is TRBV7-9, the J gene TRBJ2-5; 7 bases agree with TRBD1. CDR1 SEHNR and CDR2 FQNEAQ come from the germline V gene (reference sequence). The CDR3 loop spans 14 amino acids. Losses at the gene ends were 1 base for V and 7 bases for J; bases not matched to a gene: 6. The chain's CDR3 is CASSLVGQVRTQYF. CDR3 nucleotides: TGTGCCAGCAGCTTAGTCGGACAGGTTAGGACCCAGTACTTC.

Many counts were recorded for this clonotype. The V and J genes are TRBV12-3 or TRBV12-4 and TRBJ2-5, with D possibly matching TRBD2 (5 bases). Trimming stripped 2 bases from V and 2 bases from J, with 9 bases between. The CDR3 totals 14 residues. CDR3 sequence (DNA): TGTGCCAGCAGTTTACCGGGGTCACAAGAGACCCAGTACTTC. Protein product: CASSLPGSQETQYF.

This chain links TRBV5-1 with TRBJ2-7, with D unclear. The CDR3 has 11 residues. The V end was cut by 3 bases, the J end by 9 bases, with 10 bases between. The germline CDR1 and CDR2 sequences are SGHRS and YFSETQ. DNA for the CDR3: TGCGCCAGCAGCTCGGACCCCCCGCAGTACTTC. It translates to CASSSDPPQYF.

This clonotype was detected ten times or more. The gene calls are TRBV5-1 and TRBJ2-5, with TRBD2 matching over 7 bases. Losses at the gene ends were 2 bases for V and 2 bases for J; bases not matched to a gene: 9. The germline V gene has CDR1 SGHRS and CDR2 YFSETQ. The CDR3 has 16 amino acids. CDR3 sequence (DNA): TGCGCCAGCAGCTTAATAGGCGGGGGTGATCAAGAGACCCAGTACTTC. Translated, it gives CASSLIGGGDQETQYF.

This clonotype was seen many times. The chain is built from TRBV30 and TRBJ2-7; 8 bases align to TRBD2. V lost 3 bases and J lost 5; bases outside the gene matches: 6. In germline, CDR1 is GTSNPN, CDR2 SVGIG (reference sequence). The CDR3 spans 13 residues. This CDR3 reads CAWRPPGGHEQYF. In DNA form, the CDR3 reads TGTGCCTGGAGGCCCCCGGGGGGGCACGAGCAGTACTTC.

This clonotype was recorded at least ten times. The CDR3 region is CAISPQGTSYNEQFF. CDR3 coding DNA: TGTGCCATCAGTCCACAGGGGACATCCTACAATGAGCAGTTCTTC. J is TRBJ2-1 and V is TRBV10-3, with 7 bases fitting TRBD1. Germline lookup yields CDR1 ENHRY and CDR2 SYGVKD. The V and J ends lost 5 bases and 1 base, in that order; junction bases with no gene match: 5. CDR3 length equals 15 residues.

In this sample, this clonotype turned up many times. The rearrangement uses TRBV20-1 and TRBJ2-2; no clear D gene. There are 14 residues in the CDR3. From germline, CDR1 is DFQATT and CDR2 SNEGSKA (reference sequence). The V end lost 6 bases, the J end lost 6 bases, and 17 bases lay between the germline ends. The CDR3, as DNA: TGCAGTGCCCGACCCAATCTAAGGGCCGGGGAGCTGTTTTTT. Translated: CSARPNLRAGELFF.

There are many counts of this clonotype. The genes are TRBV4-3 and TRBJ2-4; 7 bases match TRBD2. CDR1 LGHNA and CDR2 YSLEER come from the germline V gene. The CDR3 covers 17 residues. With 3 bases clipped from V and 0 bases from J, the junction kept 8 bases outside the gene matches. CDR3 in DNA: TGCGCCAGCAGCCATCCCCAAAGACTAGCAGCCAAAAACATTCAGTACTTC. It codes for CASSHPQRLAAKNIQYF.

The genes are TRBV11-1 and TRBJ2-3; 8 bases map to TRBD1. Germline lookup yields CDR1 SGHAT and CDR2 FQDESV (reference sequence). The CDR3 covers 16 residues. Trimming removed 5 bases from V and 3 bases from J; junction bases left unmatched: 10. The CDR3 loop is CASSPKDRDGTDTQYF. Here the CDR3 DNA reads TGTGCCAGCAGCCCTAAGGACAGGGACGGTACAGATACGCAGTATTTT.

This clonotype was found many times. This chain uses TRBV18 with TRBJ1-1, with TRBD1 matching over 7 bases. V was clipped by 3 bases and J by 5 bases; unmatched bases: 12. The CDR3 extends over 16 amino acids. From germline, CDR1 is KGHSH and CDR2 LQKENI. The CDR3 here is CASSPQLEQGETEAFF. The CDR3 nucleotides are TGTGCCAGCTCACCCCAACTCGAGCAGGGGGAAACTGAAGCTTTCTTT.

This clonotype was found many times. The V and J genes are TRBV9 and TRBJ2-2; 8 bases fit TRBD2. The CDR3 runs 15 residues. Germline-derived CDR1 and CDR2 are SGDLS and YYNGEE. J gave up 5 bases and V 4 bases, and 7 bases lay outside the gene matches. The CDR3 sequence is CASSLRGGQTGELFF. The CDR3 bases are TGTGCCAGCAGCCTCCGGGGGGGCCAGACCGGGGAGCTGTTTTTT. Using reference TRBV9 and TRBJ2-2 for the parts outside the CDR3, the full variable domain is DSGVTQTPKHLITATGQRVTLRCSPRSGDLSVYWYQQSLDQGLQFLIQYYNGEERAKGNILERFSAQQFPDLHSELNLSSLELGDSALYFCASSLRGGQTGELFFGEGSRLTVL.

This CDR3 reads CASSQASANYGYTF. CDR3 nucleotides: TGCGCCAGCAGCCAAGCTTCCGCTAACTATGGCTACACCTTC. The chain employs TRBV4-1 and TRBJ1-2; D gene unclear. Germline lookup yields CDR1 MGHRA and CDR2 YSYEKL. Trimming removed 1 base from V and 0 bases from J, with 6 bases in between. The CDR3 has 14 residues.

At least ten counts were recorded for this clonotype. The chain joins TRBV7-9 to TRBJ2-3; 12 bases are a match to TRBD2. The junction had 6 bases not matched to a gene; V was cut back by 3 bases and J by 5 bases. The CDR3 is 16 residues long. Per the germline V gene, CDR1 is SEHNR and CDR2 is FQNEAQ (reference sequence). In DNA form, the CDR3 reads TGTGCCAGCAGCTTTCGACTAGCGGGGGATGGAGATACGCAGTATTTT. Translating it yields CASSFRLAGDGDTQYF.

There are a few counts of this clonotype. V usage is TRBV6-6 and J usage is TRBJ2-7; 9 bases align to TRBD1. Germline V gene data show CDR1 as MNHNY and CDR2 as SVGAGI (reference sequence). This CDR3 contains 13 residues. V shed 7 bases, J shed 5 bases, and the junction held 6 bases outside the gene matches. For the CDR3, the DNA is TGTGCCAGCAAGATAGACAGGGGGAACGAGCAGTACTTC. It encodes CASKIDRGNEQYF.

This clonotype was recorded many times. The CDR3 is CASFRGAGKQYF. CDR3 DNA sequence: TGCGCCAGCTTCCGGGGAGCGGGCAAGCAGTACTTC. The J gene is TRBJ2-7, the V gene TRBV23-1; possible D gene TRBD2, 6 bases. TRBV23-1 counts as an open reading frame of uncertain function. V was pared by 8 bases and J by 8 bases, with 16 bases between. This CDR3 contains 12 residues.

The table lists this clonotype with a few counts. The chain employs TRBV2 and TRBJ1-1, with unresolved D. CDR1 and CDR2 from the germline V gene are SNHLY and FYNNEI. Trimming stripped 7 bases from V and 3 bases from J, with 12 bases between. The CDR3 extends over 13 amino acids. CDR3 nucleotide sequence: TGTGCCAGCAATGGGGTGGAGGACACTGAAGCTTTCTTT. Residues: CASNGVEDTEAFF.

This clonotype was observed many times. The rearrangement links TRBV4-2 to TRBJ2-6; a weak D match, TRBD2 (5 bases). Germline CDR1 and CDR2: LGHNA and YNFKEQ. The CDR3 is 16 residues long. The V end lost 0 bases, the J end lost 2 bases, and 8 bases lay between the germline ends. CDR3 sequence reads: CASSQDPGTGANVLTF. DNA of the CDR3: TGTGCCAGCAGCCAAGATCCCGGGACTGGGGCCAACGTCCTGACTTTC.

This clonotype has a count of ten or more. The chain couples TRBV23-1 to TRBJ2-6, with D uncertain. TRBV23-1 counts as an open reading frame of uncertain function. The CDR3 loop spans 21 amino acids. With 0 bases removed from V and 1 base from J, the gap between germline ends came to 22 bases. DNA for the CDR3: TGCGCCAGCAGTCAATCCAACGAAAGAGACGAATCCTTGTCTGGGGCCAACGTCCTGACTTTC. It translates to CASSQSNERDESLSGANVLTF.

The sample holds a few counts of this clonotype. The rearrangement joins TRBV7-9 to TRBJ2-7, with D possibly matching TRBD1 (6 bases). This CDR3 has 14 residues. CDR1 is SEHNR and CDR2 is FQNEAQ in the germline V gene (reference sequence). The V gene lost 5 bases and the J gene lost 2 bases, with 13 bases spanning the gap. The CDR3 coding sequence is TGTGCCAGCAGCCAACCGGGACAAGCCTACGAGCAGTACTTC. It is translated as CASSQPGQAYEQYF.

This clonotype has at least ten counts. The V call is TRBV5-1, the J call TRBJ2-5, with D possibly matching TRBD2 (7 bases). Germline V lookup: CDR1 SGHRS, CDR2 YFSETQ. This CDR3 is built from 15 residues. V was clipped by 4 bases and J by 3 bases, with 16 bases between them. The CDR3 DNA sequence: TGCGCCAGCAGCCCCACGGGGGGCCCCGAAGAGACCCAGTACTTC. It yields the protein CASSPTGGPEETQYF. Variable domain in full (rest from reference TRBV5-1 and TRBJ2-5): KAGVTQTPRYLIKTRGQQVTLSCSPISGHRSVSWYQQTPGQGLQFLFEYFSETQRNKGNFPGRFSGRQFSNSRSEMNVSTLELGDSALYLCASSPTGGPEETQYFGPGTRLLVL.

As for this clonotype: A much larger clonotype is one base distant, so this may be a read error. The rearrangement joins TRBV6-1 to TRBJ2-5; 7 nucleotides match TRBD1. V lost 3 bases and J lost 3; bases outside the gene matches: 4. There are 14 residues in the CDR3. Germline V gene lookup returns CDR1 MNHNS and CDR2 SASEGT. The CDR3 DNA reads as TGTGCCAGCAGTGAGGGACAGCTTAAAGAGACCCAGTACTTC. Translated, it gives CASSEGQLKETQYF.